One and the same sample provided the 21 T cell receptor beta chains below, sequenced in a study of blood T cell repertoires in COVID-19. Sequencing used immunoSEQ multiplex PCR; TCRdb keeps in-frame clones, though not all of them. In the table there are tens of thousands of clones, around 65% of which are singletons. Specimen: peripheral blood. These receptors came from a woman in her 70s with acute or convalescent COVID-19.

As concerns this clone: The same CDR3 can be traced to other DNA sequences in this sample. CDR3 coding DNA: TGTGCCAGCAAACAGGGAGCCGAAGAGACCCAGTACTTC. Translating gives CASKQGAEETQYF. V usage is TRBV19 and J usage is TRBJ2-5, with D perhaps TRBD1 (6 bases). Trimming cost V 9 bases and J 3 bases, with 14 bases left between them. Germline values: CDR1 LNHDA, CDR2 SQIVND (reference sequence). The CDR3 has 13 residues.

The chain has TRBV5-1 and TRBJ1-2; D is perhaps TRBD1 (5 bases). Trimming took 4 bases from V and 7 from J, leaving 11 bases between them. The CDR3 has 12 amino acids. CDR1 and CDR2 (germline): SGHRS, YFSETQ. The CDR3: CASSITGSGYTF. The CDR3 DNA sequence: TGCGCCAGCAGCATAACAGGCTCTGGCTACACCTTC.

This clone was seen more than once but under ten times. This chain links TRBV29-1 with TRBJ1-2; 7 bases line up with TRBD1. CDR1 is SQVTM and CDR2 is ANQGSEA in the germline V gene. V was clipped by 2 bases and J by 7 bases; unmatched bases: 7. This CDR3 is 13 amino acids long. The CDR3, as DNA: TGCAGCGTTGAAACCTACAGGGGAGTTGGCTACACCTTC. Its protein is CSVETYRGVGYTF. Using reference TRBV29-1 and TRBJ1-2 for the parts outside the CDR3, the full variable domain is SAVISQKPSRDICQRGTSLTIQCQVDSQVTMMFWYRQQPGQSLTLIATANQGSEATYESGFVIDKFPISRPNLTFSTLTVSNMSPEDSSIYLCSVETYRGVGYTFGSGTRLTVV.

This sequence joins TRBV18 and TRBJ1-4; a weak D match, TRBD1 (5 bases). There are 14 residues in the CDR3. V lost 6 bases to trimming and J lost 0 bases, with 8 bases between them. The germline V gene encodes CDR1 KGHSH and CDR2 LQKENI. The CDR3 DNA reads TGTGCCAGCTCCGGGGGAGCAACTAATGAAAAACTGTTTTTT. This codes for CASSGGATNEKLFF.

The chain has TRBV6-5 and TRBJ1-1; D is ambiguous. The CDR3 is 13 residues long. CDR1 and CDR2 (germline): MNHEY, SVGAGI. V was shortened by 10 bases and J by 1 base, with 13 bases between the two germline ends. The CDR3 sequence: CATRRSSNTEAFF. The CDR3 coding sequence is TGTGCCACCCGCAGATCCTCGAACACTGAAGCTTTCTTT.

The chain uses TRBV4-2 and TRBJ2-2, with 11 bases that match TRBD2. J gave up 5 bases and V 0 bases, and 2 bases lay outside the gene matches. Germline CDR1 reads LGHNA; CDR2 reads YNFKEQ. The CDR3 has 16 residues. The CDR3 loop is CASSQEASGGTGELFF. CDR3 nucleotides: TGTGCCAGCAGCCAAGAGGCTAGCGGGGGGACCGGGGAGCTGTTTTTT.

The genes are TRBV28 and TRBJ2-5; 10 nucleotides agree with TRBD1. The CDR3 is 16 amino acids. V shed 8 bases and J 4 bases; nucleotides not matched to a gene: 13. Germline CDR1 and CDR2: MDHEN and SYDVKM. CDR3 protein: CASGGQGILFGETQYF. The CDR3, as DNA: TGTGCCAGCGGGGGACAGGGGATTCTGTTTGGAGAGACCCAGTACTTC.

V gene TRBV7-8 combines with J gene TRBJ2-1; 10 bases are a match to TRBD2. The germline V gene encodes CDR1 SGHVS and CDR2 FQNEAQ. V shed 0 bases, J shed 10 bases, and the junction held 9 bases outside the gene matches. CDR3 length equals 16 residues. CDR3 sequence (DNA): TGTGCCAGCAGCTTAGCCCCCAGCGGGGGGGCCGGCGAGCAGTTCTTC. Its translation is CASSLAPSGGAGEQFF.

In this sample, this clone turned up a few times. V and J are TRBV20-1 and TRBJ2-3; D unresolved. The CDR3 is made up of 11 amino acids. Germline CDR1 is DFQATT and CDR2 is SNEGSKA (reference sequence). Trimming stripped 6 bases from V and 6 bases from J, with 10 bases between. The CDR3 protein is CSAIRSDTQYF. DNA of the CDR3: TGCAGTGCCATCAGGTCTGATACGCAGTATTTT.

The V gene is TRBV4-3, the J gene TRBJ1-2, with 11 bases aligning to TRBD1. The germline V gene encodes CDR1 LGHNA and CDR2 YSLEER. The ends lost 0 bases at V and 8 bases at J; junction bases unmatched: 8. The CDR3 consists of 16 residues. DNA of the CDR3: TGCGCCAGCAGCCAAGAGGCCGCGGACAGGGGGCGAGGCTACACCTTC. Translating gives CASSQEAADRGRGYTF.

In this sample, this clone turned up a few times. The V gene is TRBV7-9, the J gene TRBJ2-3, with 12 bases matching TRBD2. This CDR3 is built from 17 residues. Germline V gene data show CDR1 as SEHNR and CDR2 as FQNEAQ (reference sequence). V shed 1 base and J 5 bases; nucleotides not matched to a gene: 7. The CDR3 bases are TGTGCCAGCAGCTTAGGACTAGCGGGAGCTGGAGGAGATACGCAGTATTTT. It codes for CASSLGLAGAGGDTQYF.

The rearrangement joins TRBV3-1 (or the pseudogene TRBV3-2) to TRBJ1-1, with 10 bases aligning to TRBD1. Germline CDR1 and CDR2: LGHDT and YNNKEL (reference sequence). The CDR3 runs 17 residues. V was clipped by 0 bases and J by 1 base; unmatched bases: 5. The CDR3 protein is CASSQEGQGDWNTEAFF. The CDR3 DNA reads as TGTGCCAGCAGCCAAGAAGGACAGGGGGATTGGAACACTGAAGCTTTCTTT.

The rearrangement joins TRBV25-1 to TRBJ1-1, with 8 bases that match TRBD1. In germline, CDR1 is MGHDK, CDR2 SYGVNS. This CDR3 contains 13 residues. The ends lost 7 bases at V and 9 bases at J; junction bases unmatched: 10. CDR3 in amino acids: CASIAGQGGKAFF. The CDR3 nucleotides are TGTGCCAGCATCGCAGGACAGGGTGGTAAAGCTTTCTTT.

V usage is TRBV6-1 and J usage is TRBJ2-5; TRBD1 matches at 8 bases. CDR1 and CDR2 from the germline V gene are MNHNS and SASEGT. With V trimmed by 4 bases and J by 4 bases, 5 bases remained unmatched. The CDR3 is 14 residues long. The CDR3 here is CASSGAGGGETQYF. The CDR3 DNA is TGTGCCAGCAGTGGAGCAGGGGGCGGAGAGACCCAGTACTTC.

This clone has only one observation. The DNA for the CDR3 is TGTGCCAGCACCTCCGACAGGCCGAACACTGAAGCTTTCTTT. Its translation is CASTSDRPNTEAFF. The V call is TRBV6-6, the J call TRBJ1-1, with D maybe TRBD1 (6 bases). The CDR3 is 14 residues long. Germline CDR1 is MNHNY and CDR2 is SVGAGI (reference sequence). Between the trimmed V and J ends, which lost 7 bases and 1 base, there was a span of 13 bases.

CDR3 coding DNA: TGCGCCAGCAGCTTGGATGCGGGGGGTAACTATGGCTACACCTTC. It yields the protein CASSLDAGGNYGYTF. This chain connects TRBV5-1 to TRBJ1-2; TRBD1 might be the D (5 bases). Germline values: CDR1 SGHRS, CDR2 YFSETQ. The CDR3 is 15 residues long. Deletions cut 0 bases from V and 1 base from J, with 10 bases between.

The CDR3 DNA sequence: TGCGCCAGCAGCTTGGCCGGGGGGGACAGCAACACTGAAGCTTTCTTT. Translated: CASSLAGGDSNTEAFF. The chain is built from TRBV5-1 and TRBJ1-1, with TRBD1 matching over 7 bases. V gave up 0 bases and J gave up 2 bases; unmatched junction bases: 7. Germline assignment: CDR1 SGHRS and CDR2 YFSETQ. The CDR3 sequence is 16 residues long. Together with reference TRBV5-1 and TRBJ1-1, the CDR3 gives the full variable domain: KAGVTQTPRYLIKTRGQQVTLSCSPISGHRSVSWYQQTPGQGLQFLFEYFSETQRNKGNFPGRFSGRQFSNSRSEMNVSTLELGDSALYLCASSLAGGDSNTEAFFGQGTRLTVV.

This clone was seen at least ten times. The junction differs from germline at one of its ends, possibly a read error. CDR3 nucleotide sequence: TGTGCCAGCAGTTTAGGACAGCTCTCCTACGAGCAGTACTTC. Its protein is CASSLGQLSYEQYF. This sequence joins TRBV7-9 and TRBJ2-7, with D possibly being TRBD1 (6 bases). Germline V CDR1 and CDR2: SEHNR, FQNEAQ (reference sequence). This CDR3 region has 14 residues.

This chain uses TRBV14 with TRBJ1-2; 7 nucleotides align to TRBD1. The J segment lost 8 bases and the V segment lost 2 bases, leaving 8 bases of the junction unmatched. Germline assignment: CDR1 SGHDN and CDR2 FVKESK. The CDR3 contains 14 residues. CDR3: CASSQNRGGYGYTF. Here the CDR3 DNA reads TGTGCCAGCAGCCAAAACAGGGGAGGCTACGGCTACACCTTC. Full variable domain (remainder filled in from reference TRBV14 and TRBJ1-2): EAGVTQFPSHSVIEKGQTVTLRCDPISGHDNLYWYRRVMGKEIKFLLHFVKESKQDESGMPNNRFLAERTGGTYSTLKVQPAELEDSGVYFCASSQNRGGYGYTFGSGTRLTVV.

This chain joins TRBV3-1 (or the pseudogene TRBV3-2) and TRBJ1-2; 8 bases are shared with TRBD1. Germline CDR1 reads LGHDT; CDR2 reads YNNKEL (reference sequence). Trimming cost V 2 bases and J 1 base; bases outside gene matches: 3. The CDR3 has 15 residues. The CDR3 region has the DNA TGTGCCAGCAGCCAACGGACAGGGTATAACTATGGCTACACCTTC. Translated: CASSQRTGYNYGYTF.

This clone was counted between two and nine times. The chain joins TRBV7-9 to TRBJ1-2; TRBD1 might be the D (5 bases). CDR3 length equals 14 residues. Germline CDR1 SEHNR, CDR2 FQNEAQ (reference sequence). V lost 11 bases to trimming and J lost 3 bases, with 19 bases between them. The chain's CDR3 is CAGGVLGGDYGYTF. CDR3 DNA: TGTGCCGGGGGTGTACTGGGAGGGGACTATGGCTACACCTTC.